These 22 T cell receptor beta chains were sequenced from one sample in a study of CD4 T cells in relation to SARS-CoV-2 and coronaviruses. Before the COVID-19 pandemic, during about 2010-2018, CD4+ T cells were taken from unexposed donors. After about 10 days of culture, CD4+ T cells were isolated. These receptors are not linked to any known antigen. The method was immunoSEQ multiplex PCR; TCRdb's version includes in-frame clones alone and lacks a portion of them. The sample includes some 30,000 clones, about 76% of them seen just once. Sequenced input: CD4+ T cells from PBMCs, cultured in vitro. The receptors come from a human donor in good health.

The CDR3 coding sequence is TGTGCCAGCAGCCCGGGAGGCATCAATGGCTACACCTTC. Its protein product is CASSPGGINGYTF. This rearrangement joins TRBV3-1 (or the pseudogene TRBV3-2) to TRBJ1-2; no firm D call. The germline V gene has CDR1 LGHDT and CDR2 YNNKEL (reference sequence). With 4 bases removed from V and 6 bases from J, the gap between germline ends came to 12 bases. This CDR3 spans 13 amino acids.

This chain joins TRBV13 and TRBJ2-3; 7 bases align to TRBD2. The CDR3 extends over 17 amino acids. CDR1 and CDR2 from the germline V gene are PRHDT and FYEKMQ (reference sequence). The V segment lost 6 bases and the J segment 1 base; nucleotides outside the gene matches: 13. The CDR3 reads CASRPGLLVLRTDTQYF. CDR3 bases: TGTGCCAGCAGACCGGGACTACTAGTACTCCGCACAGATACGCAGTATTTT.

This clone appeared a few times. The chain uses TRBV2 and TRBJ2-2; TRBD2 matches at 13 bases. With V trimmed by 6 bases and J by 4 bases, 2 bases remained unmatched. Germline CDR1 SNHLY, CDR2 FYNNEI. The CDR3 extends over 15 amino acids. Written as DNA, the CDR3 is TGTGCCAGCAGGGGGACTAGCGGGATCACCGGGGAGCTGTTTTTT. Translated, it gives CASRGTSGITGELFF.

The DNA of the CDR3 is TGTGCCAGCAGCGGGTCGGCTAGCGGGCGCACAGATACGCAGTATTTT. This translates into CASSGSASGRTDTQYF. The J gene is TRBJ2-3, the V gene TRBV7-2; 8 bases are a match to TRBD2. The CDR3 has 16 residues. V shed 5 bases and J 1 base; nucleotides not matched to a gene: 8. Germline lookup yields CDR1 SGHTA and CDR2 FQGNSA. The whole variable domain, filled in from reference TRBV7-2 and TRBJ2-3, reads GAGVSQSPSNKVTEKGKDVELRCDPISGHTALYWYRQSLGQGLEFLIYFQGNSAPDKSGLPSDRFSAERTGGSVSTLTIQRTQQEDSAVYLCASSGSASGRTDTQYFGPGTRLTVL.

This clone was seen once. The chain couples TRBV20-1 to TRBJ2-5; D perhaps matches TRBD2 (5 bases). CDR1 DFQATT and CDR2 SNEGSKA come from the germline V gene (reference sequence). The CDR3 is 15 residues long. V was pared by 3 bases and J by 0 bases, with 14 bases between. CDR3 amino acids: CSASPPGGYQETQYF. CDR3 sequence (DNA): TGCAGTGCTAGTCCTCCCGGCGGGTACCAAGAGACCCAGTACTTC.

This rearrangement joins TRBV6-5 to TRBJ2-3; the D is unclear. The V and J ends lost 4 bases and 10 bases respectively, with 12 bases between them. CDR1 is MNHEY, CDR2 SVGAGI, per germline. The CDR3 extends over 12 amino acids. CDR3 sequence: CASSSLYSAQYF. The CDR3 coding sequence is TGTGCCAGCAGTTCCCTATACAGTGCGCAGTATTTT.

The chain has TRBV2 and TRBJ1-6, with a possible D match to TRBD1 (5 bases). The germline V and J ends were trimmed by 6 bases and 6 bases, with 12 bases remaining between them. Germline V gene lookup returns CDR1 SNHLY and CDR2 FYNNEI. This CDR3 has 14 residues. CDR3 DNA: TGTGCCAGCAGCTCCGGGACTGTTAATTCACCCCTCCACTTT. Translating it yields CASSSGTVNSPLHF.

The chain uses TRBV4-3 and TRBJ2-3; D possibly uses TRBD1 or TRBD2 (5 bases each). CDR1 and CDR2 (germline): LGHNA, YSLEER. V lost 3 bases and J lost 0, with 16 bases in between. The CDR3 has 17 amino acids. The CDR3 sequence: CASSHFTGTESTDTQYF. The CDR3 nucleotides read TGCGCCAGCAGCCACTTTACCGGGACGGAAAGCACAGATACGCAGTATTTT.

This clone has a single count. The chain joins TRBV9 to TRBJ2-7, with 9 bases matching TRBD2. The CDR3 contains 15 residues. The V gene's germline CDR1 is SGDLS and CDR2 YYNGEE. After removal of 4 bases from V and 4 bases from J, the junction contained 9 bases not matched to a gene. The CDR3 DNA is TGTGCCAGCAGCCCAGACATTGGACTAGCGTACGAGCAGTACTTC. Protein product: CASSPDIGLAYEQYF.

J is TRBJ2-1 and V is TRBV7-9, with D perhaps being TRBD1 or TRBD2 (5 bases each). There are 15 residues in the CDR3. V lost 0 bases to trimming and J lost 4 bases, with 10 bases between them. Germline loops: CDR1 SEHNR, CDR2 FQNEAQ (reference sequence). Here the CDR3 reads CASSLAGVIYNEQFF. The CDR3 DNA follows: TGTGCCAGCAGCTTAGCGGGGGTGATATACAATGAGCAGTTCTTC.

Remarks on this clone: Other DNA sequences from this sample encode an identical CDR3 as well. The genes are TRBV7-2 and TRBJ1-1; TRBD1 aligns across 9 bases. J lost 4 bases, V lost 3 bases, and 3 bases had no gene match. In germline, CDR1 is SGHTA, CDR2 FQGNSA. The CDR3 is 14 residues long. CDR3 loop: CASSLTGGTTEAFF. DNA for the CDR3: TGTGCCAGCAGCTTGACAGGGGGGACCACTGAAGCTTTCTTT.

The J gene is TRBJ1-1, the V gene TRBV28; D gene uncertain. The V end lost 5 bases, the J end lost 3 bases, and 13 bases lay between the germline ends. The CDR3 contains 14 residues. CDR1 is MDHEN, CDR2 SYDVKM, per germline. CDR3: CASSLGLDDTEAFF. CDR3 nucleotide sequence: TGTGCCAGCAGTCTGGGCCTGGACGACACTGAAGCTTTCTTT. The variable domain in full, with the rest retrieved from reference TRBV28 and TRBJ1-1, is DVKVTQSSRYLVKRTGEKVFLECVQDMDHENMFWYRQDPGLGLRLIYFSYDVKMKEKGDIPEGYSVSREKKERFSLILESASTNQTSMYLCASSLGLDDTEAFFGQGTRLTVV.

The CDR3 bases are TGTGCCAGCAGCTCAAGTGCGAAGACCCAGTACTTC. Protein product: CASSSSAKTQYF. The chain uses TRBV7-2 and TRBJ2-5; no clear D gene. Deletions cut 4 bases from V and 6 bases from J, with 9 bases between. The CDR3 extends over 12 amino acids. Germline V lookup: CDR1 SGHTA, CDR2 FQGNSA.

The rearrangement joins TRBV12-3 or TRBV12-4 to TRBJ1-1; a weak D match, TRBD1 (5 bases). This CDR3 has 13 residues. Trimming removed 2 bases at V and 1 base at J, with 5 bases between. CDR3 loop: CASSLTGNTEAFF. CDR3 coding DNA: TGTGCCAGCAGTTTAACAGGGAACACTGAAGCTTTCTTT.

The chain is built from TRBV6-5 and TRBJ2-7, with 8 bases identical to TRBD1. Germline lookup yields CDR1 MNHEY and CDR2 SVGAGI. J lost 0 bases, V lost 10 bases, and 5 bases had no gene match. This CDR3 contains 13 residues. Written as DNA, the CDR3 is TGTGCCACGGGACAGGCATACTCCTACGAGCAGTACTTC. Protein sequence: CATGQAYSYEQYF.

This sequence joins TRBV5-1 and TRBJ2-2; a weak D match, TRBD2 (6 bases). V was shortened by 0 bases and J by 4 bases, with 10 bases between the two germline ends. The CDR3 is 15 residues long. The germline V gene has CDR1 SGHRS and CDR2 YFSETQ. CDR3 sequence: CASSLASGVTGELFF. In nucleotides, the CDR3 is TGCGCCAGCAGCTTGGCGTCGGGGGTCACCGGGGAGCTGTTTTTT.

This chain links TRBV18 with TRBJ2-5; 7 bases are shared with TRBD1. CDR1 KGHSH and CDR2 LQKENI come from the germline V gene. The CDR3 length is 14 residues. V trimming: 4 bases; J trimming: 3 bases; junction bases outside the gene matches: 5. The CDR3 sequence is CASSLRQGEETQYF. The CDR3 DNA reads as TGTGCCAGCTCACTTAGACAGGGTGAAGAGACCCAGTACTTC. Full variable domain (rest looked up from reference TRBV18 and TRBJ2-5): NAGVMQNPRHLVRRRGQEARLRCSPMKGHSHVYWYRQLPEEGLKFMVYLQKENIIDESGMPKERFSAEFPKEGPSILRIQQVVRGDSAAYFCASSLRQGEETQYFGPGTRLLVL.

This chain joins TRBV6-5 and TRBJ1-2, with D perhaps TRBD1 (6 bases). Trimming took off 5 bases at V and 3 bases at J, with 16 bases between the two ends. This CDR3 contains 15 residues. The germline gives CDR1 MNHEY, CDR2 SVGAGI. CDR3 protein: CASSTHRVGDYGYTF. As DNA, the CDR3 is TGTGCCAGCAGTACCCACAGGGTCGGTGACTATGGCTACACCTTC.

V usage is TRBV5-4 and J usage is TRBJ2-3, with 11 nucleotides matching TRBD2. CDR1 SGHNT and CDR2 YYREEE come from the germline V gene (reference sequence). V dropped 4 bases and J dropped 4; count of bases not matched to a gene: 11. The CDR3 sequence is 17 residues long. The DNA for the CDR3 is TGTGCCAGCAGCAAAGGCCTTAGCGGGGGGGCATCAGATACGCAGTATTTT. Amino acids: CASSKGLSGGASDTQYF.

The rearrangement links TRBV27 to TRBJ2-1, with 7 bases that match TRBD2. Germline V gene data show CDR1 as MNHEY and CDR2 as SMNVEV (reference sequence). The CDR3 consists of 14 residues. Trimming took 9 bases from V and 2 from J; bases not matched to a gene: 7. The CDR3: CASAGDPAYNEQFF. For the CDR3, the DNA is TGTGCCAGTGCGGGGGACCCCGCCTACAATGAGCAGTTCTTC.

The chain recombines TRBV6-5 with TRBJ2-5, with D perhaps TRBD2 (6 bases). The germline gives CDR1 MNHEY, CDR2 SVGAGI. This CDR3 is built from 15 residues. Trimming took 0 bases from V and 5 from J, leaving 13 bases between them. The CDR3 nucleotides read TGTGCCAGCAGTTACTCGTCGGCGGGGCGGGAGACCCAGTACTTC. Protein product: CASSYSSAGRETQYF.

The J gene is TRBJ1-4, the V gene TRBV19, with 7 bases matching TRBD1. This CDR3 spans 15 amino acids. The junction had 2 bases not matched to a gene; V was cut back by 4 bases and J by 0 bases. Germline V gene data show CDR1 as LNHDA and CDR2 as SQIVND (reference sequence). The CDR3 spells CASSRDSATNEKLFF. In DNA form, the CDR3 reads TGTGCCAGTAGTAGGGACAGTGCAACTAATGAAAAACTGTTTTTT.